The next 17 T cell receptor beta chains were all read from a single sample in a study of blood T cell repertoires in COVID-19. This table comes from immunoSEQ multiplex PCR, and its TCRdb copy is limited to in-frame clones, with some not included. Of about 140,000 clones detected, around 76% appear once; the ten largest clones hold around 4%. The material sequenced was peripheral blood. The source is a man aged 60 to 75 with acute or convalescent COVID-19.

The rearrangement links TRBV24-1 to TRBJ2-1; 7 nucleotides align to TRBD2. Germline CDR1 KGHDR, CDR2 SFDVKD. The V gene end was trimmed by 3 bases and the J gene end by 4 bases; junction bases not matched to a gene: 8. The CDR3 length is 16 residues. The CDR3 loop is CATSDVSGTGYNEQFF. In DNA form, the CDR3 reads TGTGCCACCAGTGATGTGAGCGGGACTGGGTACAATGAGCAGTTCTTC.

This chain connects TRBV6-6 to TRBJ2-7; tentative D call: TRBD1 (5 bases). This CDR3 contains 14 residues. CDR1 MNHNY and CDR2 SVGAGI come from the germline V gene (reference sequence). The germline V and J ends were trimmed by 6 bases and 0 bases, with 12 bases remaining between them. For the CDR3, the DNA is TGTGCCAGCAGGGGGCTAGGGGACTCCTACGAGCAGTACTTC. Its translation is CASRGLGDSYEQYF.

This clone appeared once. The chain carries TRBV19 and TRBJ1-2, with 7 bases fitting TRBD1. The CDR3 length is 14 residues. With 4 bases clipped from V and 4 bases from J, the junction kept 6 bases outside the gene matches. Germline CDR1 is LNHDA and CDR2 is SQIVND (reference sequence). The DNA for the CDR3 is TGTGCCAGTAGTAGAGACAGGGAAAGCTATGGCTACACCTTC. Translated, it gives CASSRDRESYGYTF.

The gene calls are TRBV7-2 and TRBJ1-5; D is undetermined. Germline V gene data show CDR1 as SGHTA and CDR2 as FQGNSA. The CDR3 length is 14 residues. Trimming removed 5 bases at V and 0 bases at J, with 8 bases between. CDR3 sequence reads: CASSPFFSNQPQHF. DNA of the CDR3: TGTGCCAGCAGCCCCTTTTTTAGCAATCAGCCCCAGCATTTT.

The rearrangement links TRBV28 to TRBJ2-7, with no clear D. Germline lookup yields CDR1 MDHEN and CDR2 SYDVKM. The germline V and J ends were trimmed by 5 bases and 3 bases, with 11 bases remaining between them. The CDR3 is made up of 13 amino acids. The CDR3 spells CASSPPLNYEQYF. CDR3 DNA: TGTGCCAGCAGTCCCCCTTTAAACTACGAGCAGTACTTC.

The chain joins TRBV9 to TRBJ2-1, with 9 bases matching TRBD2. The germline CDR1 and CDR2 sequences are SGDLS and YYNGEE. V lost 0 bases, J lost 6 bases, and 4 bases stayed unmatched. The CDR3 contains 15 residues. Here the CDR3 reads CASSVGGRASNEQFF. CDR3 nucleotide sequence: TGTGCCAGCAGCGTAGGCGGGAGGGCCAGCAATGAGCAGTTCTTC.

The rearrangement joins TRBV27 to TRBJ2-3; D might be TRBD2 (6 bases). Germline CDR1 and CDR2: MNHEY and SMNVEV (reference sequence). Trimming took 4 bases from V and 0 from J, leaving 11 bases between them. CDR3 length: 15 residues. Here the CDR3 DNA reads TGTGCCAGCAGTTCCAGCGGGCCCAGCACAGATACGCAGTATTTT. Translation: CASSSSGPSTDTQYF.

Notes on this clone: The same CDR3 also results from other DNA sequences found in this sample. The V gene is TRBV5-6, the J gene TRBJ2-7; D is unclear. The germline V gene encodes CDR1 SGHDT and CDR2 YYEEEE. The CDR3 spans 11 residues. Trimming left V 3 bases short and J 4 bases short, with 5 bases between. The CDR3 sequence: CASSSLYEQYF. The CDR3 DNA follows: TGTGCCAGCAGCTCGTTATACGAGCAGTACTTC.

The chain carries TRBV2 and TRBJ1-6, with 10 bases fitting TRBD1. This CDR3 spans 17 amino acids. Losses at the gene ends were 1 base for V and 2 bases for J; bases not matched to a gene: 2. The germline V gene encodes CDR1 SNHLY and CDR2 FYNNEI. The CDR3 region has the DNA TGTGCCAGCAGTGAAGGAGGGACAGGGGCCTATAATTCACCCCTCCACTTT. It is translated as CASSEGGTGAYNSPLHF.

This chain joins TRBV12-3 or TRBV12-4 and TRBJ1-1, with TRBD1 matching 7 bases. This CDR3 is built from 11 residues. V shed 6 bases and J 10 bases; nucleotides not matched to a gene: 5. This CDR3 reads CASSSDRAAFF. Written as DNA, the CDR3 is TGTGCCAGCAGCTCCGACAGGGCAGCTTTCTTT.

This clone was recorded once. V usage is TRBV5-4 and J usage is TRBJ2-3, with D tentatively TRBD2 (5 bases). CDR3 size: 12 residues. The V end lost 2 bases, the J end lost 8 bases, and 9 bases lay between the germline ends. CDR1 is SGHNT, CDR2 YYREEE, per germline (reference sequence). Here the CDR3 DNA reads TGTGCCAGCAGCTTAGTCCGGGGTACGCAGTATTTT. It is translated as CASSLVRGTQYF.

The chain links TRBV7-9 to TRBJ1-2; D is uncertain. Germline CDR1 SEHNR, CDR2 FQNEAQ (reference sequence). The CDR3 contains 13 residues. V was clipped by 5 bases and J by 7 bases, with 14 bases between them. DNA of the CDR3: TGTGCCAGCAGCCCGCCCGAGGTGCTTGGCTACACCTTC. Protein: CASSPPEVLGYTF.

CDR3 bases: TGTGCCAGCAGCGTAGAGGGTGGGCTAGCGGGCCTATACGAGCAGTACTTC. Translating it yields CASSVEGGLAGLYEQYF. The chain employs TRBV9 and TRBJ2-7, with TRBD2 matching over 8 bases. The CDR3 is 17 residues long. Germline CDR1 and CDR2: SGDLS and YYNGEE. V shed 0 bases, J shed 4 bases, and the junction held 12 bases outside the gene matches.

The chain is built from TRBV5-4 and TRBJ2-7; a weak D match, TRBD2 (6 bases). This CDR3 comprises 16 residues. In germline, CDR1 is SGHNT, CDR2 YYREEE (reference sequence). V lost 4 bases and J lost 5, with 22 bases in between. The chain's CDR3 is CASSPEGWWEKHEQYF. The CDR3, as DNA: TGTGCCAGCAGCCCGGAGGGATGGTGGGAGAAGCACGAGCAGTACTTC.

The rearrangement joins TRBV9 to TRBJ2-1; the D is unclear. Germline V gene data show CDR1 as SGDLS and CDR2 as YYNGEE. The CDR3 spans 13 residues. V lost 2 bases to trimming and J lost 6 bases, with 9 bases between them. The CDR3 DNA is TGTGCCAGCAGCGTTGGTAGCTCCAATGAGCAGTTCTTC. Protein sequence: CASSVGSSNEQFF.

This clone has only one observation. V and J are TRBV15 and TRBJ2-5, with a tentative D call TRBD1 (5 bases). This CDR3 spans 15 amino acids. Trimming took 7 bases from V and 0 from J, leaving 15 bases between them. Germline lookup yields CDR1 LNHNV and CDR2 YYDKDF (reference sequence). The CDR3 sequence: CATTGPQGYQETQYF. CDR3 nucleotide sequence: TGTGCCACCACCGGACCGCAGGGCTACCAAGAGACCCAGTACTTC. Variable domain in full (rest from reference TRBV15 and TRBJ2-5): DAMVIQNPRYQVTQFGKPVTLSCSQTLNHNVMYWYQQKSSQAPKLLFHYYDKDFNNEADTPDNFQSRRPNTSFCFLDIRSPGLGDTAMYLCATTGPQGYQETQYFGPGTRLLVL.

The CDR3 is CASSTRGVTGNTIYF. Here the CDR3 DNA reads TGTGCCAGCAGTACCCGGGGGGTGACTGGAAACACCATATATTTT. This chain links TRBV6-5 with TRBJ1-3, with D possibly TRBD1 on 5 matching bases. V was pared by 5 bases and J by 2 bases, with 13 bases between. Per germline, CDR1 MNHEY and CDR2 SVGAGI. This CDR3 is built from 15 residues.